These 7 T cell receptor beta chains originate from one sample sequenced in a study of T cells after yellow fever vaccination. Each CDR3 protein is one row after TCRdb ran MiXCR on the 5' RACE reads. This sample has some 600,000 distinct CDR3 sequences, with 17% found just once. Source: PBMCs, taken 5 to 6 days after the first yellow fever vaccination. Receptors originate from a man between 18 and 29 years old who received the YFV17D yellow fever vaccine.

The chain recombines TRBV7-3 with TRBJ2-7, with D perhaps matching TRBD1 or TRBD2 (6 bases each). The V gene lost 4 bases and the J gene lost 6 bases, with 25 bases spanning the gap. The CDR3 is 17 amino acids. Germline CDR1 reads SGHTA; CDR2 reads FQGTGA. In DNA, the CDR3 is TGTGCCAGCAGCTCCTGGGAAAGGGGGGTAAGTGCCAGCGAGCAGTACGTC. The encoded protein is CASSSWERGVSASEQYV.

Regarding this clonotype: Compared with germline, one end of the junction differs, possibly owing to a read error. V usage is TRBV7-9 and J usage is TRBJ1-4; unclear D gene. CDR3 length: 12 residues. In germline, CDR1 is SEHNR, CDR2 FQNEAQ (reference sequence). The CDR3 nucleotides read TGTGCCAGCAGGGGGATGAATGAAAATCTGTTTTTT. This codes for CASRGMNENLFF.

This clonotype was seen once. This rearrangement joins TRBV5-1 to TRBJ1-2; D is unclear. The V gene's germline CDR1 is SGHRS and CDR2 YFSETQ. The CDR3 is 17 residues long. V lost 0 bases to trimming and J lost 5 bases, with 20 bases between them. The CDR3 sequence is CASSLADLGRGGYGYTF. CDR3 bases: TGCGCCAGCAGCTTGGCCGATTTGGGCAGAGGAGGGTATGGCTACACCTTC. Filled out from reference TRBV5-1 and TRBJ1-2, the complete variable domain reads KAGVTQTPRYLIKTRGQQVTLSCSPISGHRSVSWYQQTPGQGLQFLFEYFSETQRNKGNFPGRFSGRQFSNSRSEMNVSTLELGDSALYLCASSLADLGRGGYGYTFGSGTRLTVV.

This clonotype was seen only a few times. CDR3 nucleotides: TGTGCCATCAGGGGGACAGGGGACCACCAAGAGACCCAGTACTTC. This codes for CAIRGTGDHQETQYF. V usage is TRBV10-3 and J usage is TRBJ2-5; TRBD1 agrees at 10 bases. The CDR3 length is 15 residues. After removal of 6 bases from V and 0 bases from J, the junction contained 4 bases not matched to a gene. CDR1 is ENHRY, CDR2 SYGVKD, per germline.

This clonotype was detected a few times. The J gene is TRBJ1-1, the V gene TRBV5-4; 9 positions agree with TRBD1. The V and J ends lost 4 bases and 0 bases, in that order; junction bases with no gene match: 4. Germline assignment: CDR1 SGHNT and CDR2 YYREEE (reference sequence). The CDR3 extends over 15 amino acids. This CDR3 reads CASSGDRALNTEAFF. Written as DNA, the CDR3 is TGTGCCAGCAGCGGGGACAGGGCCTTGAACACTGAAGCTTTCTTT. The full variable domain, completed using reference TRBV5-4 and TRBJ1-1, is ETGVTQSPTHLIKTRGQQVTLRCSSQSGHNTVSWYQQALGQGPQFIFQYYREEENGRGNFPPRFSGLQFPNYSSELNVNALELDDSALYLCASSGDRALNTEAFFGQGTRLTVV.

This chain joins TRBV28 and TRBJ2-7; TRBD1 matches at 8 bases. Germline V gene sequence: CDR1 MDHEN, CDR2 SYDVKM. The CDR3 length is 15 residues. The V segment lost 8 bases and the J segment 5 bases; nucleotides outside the gene matches: 14. As DNA, the CDR3 is TGTGCCAGCTCCCTTGGGACAGGTAGGATGGACGAGCAGTACGTC. Translating it yields CASSLGTGRMDEQYV.

The genes are TRBV18 and TRBJ2-7; 7 bases are a match to TRBD1. J gave up 9 bases and V 9 bases, and 14 bases lay outside the gene matches. CDR1 KGHSH and CDR2 LQKENI come from the germline V gene. This CDR3 region has 13 residues. The CDR3 region is CASSRDRREWQYV. CDR3 DNA sequence: TGTGCCAGTTCCAGGGACAGACGAGAATGGCAGTACGTC.